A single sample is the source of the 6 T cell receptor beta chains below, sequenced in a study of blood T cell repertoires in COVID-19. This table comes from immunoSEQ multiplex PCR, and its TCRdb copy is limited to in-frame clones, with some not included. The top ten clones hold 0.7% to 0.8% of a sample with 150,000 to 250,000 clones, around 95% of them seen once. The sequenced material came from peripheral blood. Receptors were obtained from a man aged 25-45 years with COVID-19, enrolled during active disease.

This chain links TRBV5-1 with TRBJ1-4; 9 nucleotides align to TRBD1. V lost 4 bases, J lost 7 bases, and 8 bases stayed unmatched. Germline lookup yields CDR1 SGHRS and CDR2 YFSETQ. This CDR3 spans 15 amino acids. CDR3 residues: CASSPGDRASEKLFF. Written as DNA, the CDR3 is TGCGCCAGCAGCCCCGGGGACAGGGCATCTGAAAAACTGTTTTTT.

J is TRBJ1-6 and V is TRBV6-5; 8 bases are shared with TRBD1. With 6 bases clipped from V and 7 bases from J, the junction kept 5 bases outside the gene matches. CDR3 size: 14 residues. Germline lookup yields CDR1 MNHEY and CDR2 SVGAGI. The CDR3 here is CASSLTGENSPLHF. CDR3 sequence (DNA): TGTGCCAGCAGCCTGACAGGGGAGAATTCACCCCTCCACTTT.

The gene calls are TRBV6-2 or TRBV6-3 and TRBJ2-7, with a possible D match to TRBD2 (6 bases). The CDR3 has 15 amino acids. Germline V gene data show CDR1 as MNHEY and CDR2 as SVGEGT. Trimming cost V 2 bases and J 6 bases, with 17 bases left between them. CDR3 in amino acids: CASSYPDYQRLEQYF. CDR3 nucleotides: TGTGCCAGCAGTTACCCGGACTACCAGAGACTCGAGCAGTACTTC.

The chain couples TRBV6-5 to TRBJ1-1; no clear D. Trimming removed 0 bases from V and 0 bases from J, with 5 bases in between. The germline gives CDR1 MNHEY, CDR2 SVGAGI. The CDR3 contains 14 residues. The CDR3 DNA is TGTGCCAGCAGTTACTCCGCAGTGAACACTGAAGCTTTCTTT. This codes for CASSYSAVNTEAFF.

The CDR3 DNA follows: TGTGCCAGCAGCCAACCCAAAAGACTAGCGGGGGGTAGCACAGATACGCAGTATTTT. It encodes CASSQPKRLAGGSTDTQYF. The rearrangement uses TRBV4-2 and TRBJ2-3; 13 positions match TRBD2. CDR3 length: 19 residues. With 2 bases clipped from V and 0 bases from J, the junction kept 8 bases outside the gene matches. The germline gives CDR1 LGHNA, CDR2 YNFKEQ.

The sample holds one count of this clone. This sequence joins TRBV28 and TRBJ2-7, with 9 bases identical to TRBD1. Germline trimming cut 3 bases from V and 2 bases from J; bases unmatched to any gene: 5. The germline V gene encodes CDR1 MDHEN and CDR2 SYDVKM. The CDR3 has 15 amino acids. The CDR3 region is CASSLGTGRAYEQYF. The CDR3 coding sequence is TGTGCCAGCAGTTTGGGGACAGGGAGGGCCTACGAGCAGTACTTC.